This is a list of T cell receptor beta chains from one sample in a study of blood T cell repertoires in COVID-19. Some clones are missing from TCRdb's copy, which holds only in-frame ones; the method was immunoSEQ multiplex PCR. The sample has about 210,000 clones, roughly four fifths seen once. Sequenced sample: peripheral blood. Receptor source: a woman of 80 years or more with COVID-19, enrolled during active disease. Both conserved end residues are part of each CDR3. A D gene is named only where the DNA matches it firmly. Clone size is shown for a subset of rows, as once, few, many or a class of expanded clone.

V gene	clone size	D gene	J gene	CDR3 DNA	CDR3 protein
TRBV5-4	NA	NA	TRBJ2-6	TGTGCCAGCAGCTTTGGCGGGCGGAGCTCTGGGGCCAACGTCCTGACTTTC	CASSFGGRSSGANVLTF
TRBV6-5	NA	TRBD1	TRBJ1-2	TGTGCCAGCAGTTACCTGACAGGGGATCCCTATGGCTACACCTTC	CASSYLTGDPYGYTF
TRBV5-1	many	TRBD1	TRBJ1-2	TGCGCCAGCAGCCCCTTAGCCAGGGGGGATGGCTACACCTTC	CASSPLARGDGYTF
TRBV19	NA	NA	TRBJ1-1	TGTGCCAGTAGTATCCCCGCAGGTATGAACACTGAAGCTTTCTTT	CASSIPAGMNTEAFF
TRBV27	NA	TRBD1	TRBJ1-2	TGTGCCAGCAGTTTTCGGGGACAGGGGGCCTTTCACTATGGCTACACCTTC	CASSFRGQGAFHYGYTF
TRBV21-1	NA	NA	TRBJ1-5	TGTGCCAGCAGCCCCTTTCAGGGGTCCAATCAGCCCCAGCATTTT	CASSPFQGSNQPQHF
TRBV5-6	few	TRBD2	TRBJ2-2	TGTGCCAGCAGCGGTAGCGGGGGCTGGGCCGGGGAGCTGTTTTTT	CASSGSGGWAGELFF
TRBV5-4	NA	NA	TRBJ2-3	TGTGCCAGCAGCCTTGGAGGCCAGGGCACAGATACGCAGTATTTT	CASSLGGQGTDTQYF
TRBV18	NA	TRBD2	TRBJ2-1	TGTGCCAGCTCACGAGACCTAGCGGGGGGACACAATGAGCAGTTCTTC	CASSRDLAGGHNEQFF
TRBV25-1	NA	NA	TRBJ2-1	TGTGCCACAGGAAGGTGGGCCGACAATGAGCAGTTCTTC	CATGRWADNEQFF
TRBV7-8	NA	TRBD1	TRBJ1-2	TGTGCCAGCAGCCCCGGGACAGTAAATGGCTACACCTTC	CASSPGTVNGYTF
TRBV2	NA	TRBD1	TRBJ1-5	TGTGCCAGCGTGGGACAGAGTAGCAATCAGCCCCAGCATTTT	CASVGQSSNQPQHF
TRBV5-4	NA	NA	TRBJ1-1	TGTGCCAGCAGCCCCATCGGGGGAGGAAAGGGGACGGGTGAAGCTTTCTTT	CASSPIGGGKGTGEAFF
TRBV3-1/TRBV3-2	NA	NA	TRBJ1-3	TGTGCCAGCAGCCAAGCCCCCAGCTCTGGAAACACCATATATTTT	CASSQAPSSGNTIYF
TRBV14	NA	TRBD2	TRBJ2-7	TGTGCCAGCAGCCAGACTAGCGGGAGTCTCTACGAGCAGTACTTC	CASSQTSGSLYEQYF
TRBV7-2	NA	TRBD1	TRBJ1-2	TGTGCCAGCAGTTTGAGGACCGGGACAGCCTATGGCTACACCTTC	CASSLRTGTAYGYTF
TRBV9	NA	NA	TRBJ2-7	TGTGCCAGCACCAAGGGGGACGGCTACGAGCAGTACTTC	CASTKGDGYEQYF
TRBV3-1/TRBV3-2	NA	NA	TRBJ1-4	TGTGCCAGCAGCCTTGGACAGAGGGAAAAACTGTTTTTT	CASSLGQREKLFF
TRBV5-4	NA	TRBD2	TRBJ2-3	TGTGCCAGCAGCTCGGGACTAGCGGGAGTCGGCACAGATACGCAGTATTTT	CASSSGLAGVGTDTQYF
TRBV28	NA	NA	TRBJ1-5	TGTGCCAGCAGGAGGCCGAATCAGCCCCAGCATTTT	CASRRPNQPQHF
TRBV3-1/TRBV3-2	NA	NA	TRBJ2-1	TGTGCCAGCAGCCAGTCCGTCACTGGCGGACTTGCGGAGCAGTTCTTC	CASSQSVTGGLAEQFF
TRBV5-1	NA	TRBD2	TRBJ2-1	TGCGCCAGCAGCTTGCCTGGGACTAGCGGGACTACCAGCTCCTACAATGAGCAGTTCTTC	CASSLPGTSGTTSSYNEQFF
TRBV25-1	NA	TRBD2	TRBJ2-3	TGTGCCAGCAGTGAGGCCCCTAGCGGGAGTAGCACAGATACGCAGTATTTT	CASSEAPSGSSTDTQYF
TRBV29-1	NA	TRBD2	TRBJ2-1	TGCAGCGTTGCGATGGCTAGCGGGGGGGCAGGTGAGCAGTTCTTC	CSVAMASGGAGEQFF
TRBV6-5	NA	NA	TRBJ2-7	TGTGCCAGCAGTTACTCGACAGGAGAAACGGCCTACGAGCAGTACTTC	CASSYSTGETAYEQYF
TRBV19	NA	NA	TRBJ1-5	TGTGCCAGTAGTATTCTGGCAGGGAGGGAGCCCCAGCATTTT	CASSILAGREPQHF
TRBV5-1	NA	NA	TRBJ2-2	TGCGCCAGCAGCTTGATAGCCAGCACCGGGGAGCTGTTTTTT	CASSLIASTGELFF
TRBV3-1/TRBV3-2	NA	TRBD1	TRBJ1-2	TGTGCCAGCAGCCCAGAGTGGGCAGGGGGGTATGGCTACACCTTC	CASSPEWAGGYGYTF
TRBV4-2	NA	NA	TRBJ2-1	TGTGCCAGCAGCCAAGATCGGAGAGGAAGCTCCTACAATGAGCAGTTCTTC	CASSQDRRGSSYNEQFF
TRBV7-6	NA	NA	TRBJ1-2	TGTGCCAGCAGCTTAGGAGAGGCGGGCTATGGCTACACCTTC	CASSLGEAGYGYTF
TRBV2	NA	NA	TRBJ1-3	TGTGCCAGCAGTGAGTGGAGGACTGGAAACACCATATATTTT	CASSEWRTGNTIYF
TRBV18	NA	NA	TRBJ1-4	TGTGCCAGCTCAACGATGCAGGGGAGTGAAAAACTGTTTTTT	CASSTMQGSEKLFF
TRBV3-1/TRBV3-2	NA	TRBD2	TRBJ2-5	TGTGCCAGCAGCCGCAGAGAACTAGCGGTACAAGAGACCCAGTACTTC	CASSRRELAVQETQYF
TRBV28	NA	NA	TRBJ1-1	TGTGCCAGCAGCCCTCGACTCTGGAACACTGAAGCTTTCTTT	CASSPRLWNTEAFF
TRBV28	NA	TRBD1	TRBJ1-4	TGTGCCAGCAGTATCGGACAGGAATATGAAAAACTGTTTTTT	CASSIGQEYEKLFF
TRBV7-8	few	NA	TRBJ1-1	TGTGCCAGCAGCTTCGGGTGGGTGGCTGAAGCTTTCTTT	CASSFGWVAEAFF
TRBV28	NA	NA	TRBJ1-2	TGTGCCAGCAGTTCCACCCTTTCAATGGACAGCCACTATGGCTACACCTTC	CASSSTLSMDSHYGYTF
TRBV27	NA	TRBD1	TRBJ2-7	TGTGCCAGCAGTTTATCGGGGCCGGGACAGGGGGCGTACGAGCAGTACTTC	CASSLSGPGQGAYEQYF
TRBV19	NA	NA	TRBJ1-2	TGTGCCAGTAGTATAGACCCTGGGAGTAACTATGGCTACACCTTC	CASSIDPGSNYGYTF
TRBV6-5	NA	TRBD1	TRBJ2-3	TGTGCCAGCACGGGACAGGGGTTGCCAGATACGCAGTATTTT	CASTGQGLPDTQYF
TRBV7-9	NA	TRBD2	TRBJ2-1	TGTGCCAGCAGCTTAGCACTAGCGGGATCCTACAATGAGCAGTTCTTC	CASSLALAGSYNEQFF
TRBV5-1	few	TRBD1	TRBJ1-6	TGCGCCAGCAGCTTGGGGGGGGACAGAAATTCACCCCTCCACTTT	CASSLGGDRNSPLHF
TRBV25-1	NA	TRBD1	TRBJ1-6	TGTGCCAGCAGTGCGTTTACAGGGGGCTCCTATAATTCACCCCTCCACTTT	CASSAFTGGSYNSPLHF
TRBV2	NA	NA	TRBJ2-5	TGTGCCAGCAGTGAGGCAGGGGTGGGGGAGACCCAGTACTTC	CASSEAGVGETQYF
TRBV3-1/TRBV3-2	NA	TRBD1	TRBJ1-3	TGTGCCAGCAGCCAACCAGGGGGCTTTGGAAACACCATATATTTT	CASSQPGGFGNTIYF
TRBV2	NA	NA	TRBJ2-2	TGTGCCAGCAGTGGAGGACAGAGCACCGGGGAGCTGTTTTTT	CASSGGQSTGELFF
TRBV6-5	NA	TRBD1	TRBJ1-4	TGTGCCTCGACCGGGTCCGGGACAGGGCTGGAAAAACTGTTTTTT	CASTGSGTGLEKLFF
TRBV5-1	NA	TRBD1	TRBJ1-2	TGCGCCAGCAGCTTTACAGGGGATGACTATGGCTACACCTTC	CASSFTGDDYGYTF
TRBV29-1	NA	TRBD2	TRBJ2-4	TGCAGCGTTGGGGAGGGAGCCAAAAACATTCAGTACTTC	CSVGEGAKNIQYF
TRBV2	NA	NA	TRBJ1-1	TGTGCCAGCAGCGGGGGTTGGGGGAGAGGGAACACTGAAGCTTTCTTT	CASSGGWGRGNTEAFF